These T cell receptor beta chains were read from a single sample in a study of T cell responses to AZD1222 COVID-19 vaccine. TCRdb keeps only in-frame clones here, not all; method: immunoSEQ multiplex PCR. The table records more than 80,000 clones, around 88% of them present only once. Sequences were derived from peripheral blood, sampled on day 0 of MenACWY control vaccination. The source is an adult in good health. Each CDR3 is given with its conserved first and last residue. The D gene is left open where the match is weak. Where a row states a size, it is once, few, many or the class of an expanded clone; other rows omit it.

d_call: .
clone_size: .
j_call: TRBJ1-5
cdr3_length: 13
v_call: TRBV30
cdr3_aa: CAWSVGGNQPQHF
cdr3_nt: TGTGCCTGGAGTGTAGGGGGCAATCAGCCCCAGCATTTT

d_call: .
clone_size: once
j_call: TRBJ2-7
cdr3_length: 16
v_call: TRBV11-1
cdr3_aa: CASSPRVARFSYEQYF
cdr3_nt: TGTGCCAGCAGTCCCCGGGTGGCGAGATTCTCCTACGAGCAGTACTTC

d_call: .
clone_size: .
j_call: TRBJ1-1
cdr3_length: 14
v_call: TRBV4-3
cdr3_aa: CASSQTTDGTEAFF
cdr3_nt: TGCGCCAGCAGCCAAACCACGGACGGCACTGAAGCTTTCTTT

d_call: .
clone_size: .
j_call: TRBJ2-1
cdr3_length: 14
v_call: TRBV5-6
cdr3_aa: CASSLGGSYNEQFF
cdr3_nt: TGTGCCAGCAGCCTCGGGGGCTCCTACAATGAGCAGTTCTTC

d_call: TRBD2
clone_size: few
j_call: TRBJ2-5
cdr3_length: 17
v_call: TRBV19
cdr3_aa: CASSIDGQRGGLETQYF
cdr3_nt: TGTGCCAGTAGTATAGATGGCCAGCGGGGGGGCCTGGAGACCCAGTACTTC

d_call: .
clone_size: .
j_call: TRBJ1-1
cdr3_length: 14
v_call: TRBV19
cdr3_aa: CASSPSGAITEAFF
cdr3_nt: TGTGCCAGTAGCCCGTCGGGGGCGATCACTGAAGCTTTCTTT

d_call: TRBD2
clone_size: .
j_call: TRBJ2-2
cdr3_length: 16
v_call: TRBV19
cdr3_aa: CASSIKTGGNTGELFF
cdr3_nt: TGTGCCAGTAGTATCAAAACGGGGGGGAACACCGGGGAGCTGTTTTTT

d_call: TRBD1
clone_size: .
j_call: TRBJ1-4
cdr3_length: 15
v_call: TRBV28
cdr3_aa: CASSLPQGRREKLFF
cdr3_nt: TGTGCCAGCAGTCTGCCACAGGGGCGAAGAGAAAAACTGTTTTTT

d_call: TRBD2
clone_size: .
j_call: TRBJ2-7
cdr3_length: 15
v_call: TRBV28
cdr3_aa: CASTETSGASYEQYF
cdr3_nt: TGTGCCAGCACGGAGACTAGCGGGGCCTCCTACGAGCAGTACTTC

d_call: TRBD1
clone_size: .
j_call: TRBJ1-1
cdr3_length: 14
v_call: TRBV10-2
cdr3_aa: CAALEGRGLTEAFF
cdr3_nt: TGCGCCGCGCTGGAGGGCAGGGGGCTAACTGAAGCTTTCTTT

d_call: .
clone_size: .
j_call: TRBJ1-4
cdr3_length: 15
v_call: TRBV7-2
cdr3_aa: CASSSPGAGNEKLFF
cdr3_nt: TGTGCCAGCAGCTCACCCGGAGCTGGGAATGAAAAACTGTTTTTT

d_call: .
clone_size: .
j_call: TRBJ2-6
cdr3_length: 15
v_call: TRBV19
cdr3_aa: CASSSVSSGANVLTF
cdr3_nt: TGTGCCAGTAGTAGCGTCTCATCTGGGGCCAACGTCCTGACTTTC

d_call: .
clone_size: .
j_call: TRBJ1-5
cdr3_length: 14
v_call: TRBV19
cdr3_aa: CASSSTGDNQPQHF
cdr3_nt: TGTGCCAGTAGTTCGACCGGGGACAATCAGCCCCAGCATTTT

d_call: TRBD2
clone_size: .
j_call: TRBJ2-1
cdr3_length: 15
v_call: TRBV6-6
cdr3_aa: CASSPSGGPYNEQFF
cdr3_nt: TGTGCCAGCAGTCCTTCGGGGGGGCCATACAATGAGCAGTTCTTC

d_call: .
clone_size: .
j_call: TRBJ2-5
cdr3_length: 12
v_call: TRBV7-2
cdr3_aa: CASSKLQETQYF
cdr3_nt: TGTGCCAGCAGTAAACTTCAAGAGACCCAGTACTTC

d_call: .
clone_size: .
j_call: TRBJ1-4
cdr3_length: 14
v_call: TRBV19
cdr3_aa: CASSFPGANEKLFF
cdr3_nt: TGTGCCAGTAGTTTTCCGGGGGCTAATGAAAAACTGTTTTTT

d_call: .
clone_size: .
j_call: TRBJ1-1
cdr3_length: 14
v_call: TRBV6-2/TRBV6-3
cdr3_aa: CASSYGAANTEAFF
cdr3_nt: TGTGCCAGCAGTTATGGAGCTGCTAACACTGAAGCTTTCTTT

d_call: .
clone_size: .
j_call: TRBJ1-1
cdr3_length: 13
v_call: TRBV7-2
cdr3_aa: CASSLHQNTEAFF
cdr3_nt: TGTGCCAGCAGCTTACATCAGAACACTGAAGCTTTCTTT

d_call: .
clone_size: .
j_call: TRBJ1-2
cdr3_length: 12
v_call: TRBV30
cdr3_aa: CAWMGWRSGYTF
cdr3_nt: TGTGCCTGGATGGGTTGGCGGAGTGGCTACACCTTC

d_call: TRBD1
clone_size: .
j_call: TRBJ2-7
cdr3_length: 14
v_call: TRBV10-2
cdr3_aa: CASRVTGGDYEQYF
cdr3_nt: TGCGCCAGCAGAGTCACAGGGGGCGACTACGAGCAGTACTTC

d_call: .
clone_size: .
j_call: TRBJ1-4
cdr3_length: 16
v_call: TRBV7-9
cdr3_aa: CASSFSSGQKNEKLFF
cdr3_nt: TGTGCCAGCAGCTTTAGTTCAGGGCAGAAGAATGAAAAACTGTTTTTT

d_call: .
clone_size: .
j_call: TRBJ1-1
cdr3_length: 12
v_call: TRBV5-5
cdr3_aa: CASSLVTDEAFF
cdr3_nt: TGTGCCAGCAGCTTGGTTACAGATGAAGCTTTCTTT

d_call: .
clone_size: .
j_call: TRBJ1-1
cdr3_length: 12
v_call: TRBV28
cdr3_aa: CASSLDSLRAFF
cdr3_nt: TGTGCCAGCAGTTTGGACAGCCTGAGAGCTTTCTTT

d_call: TRBD1
clone_size: .
j_call: TRBJ1-1
cdr3_length: 15
v_call: TRBV29-1
cdr3_aa: CSVDRTSGGNTEAFF
cdr3_nt: TGCAGCGTTGACCGAACTTCAGGGGGAAACACTGAAGCTTTCTTT

d_call: .
clone_size: .
j_call: TRBJ1-1
cdr3_length: 13
v_call: TRBV12-3/TRBV12-4
cdr3_aa: CASTQGGVSEAFF
cdr3_nt: TGTGCCAGCACTCAAGGGGGGGTCTCTGAAGCTTTCTTT

d_call: .
clone_size: .
j_call: TRBJ1-3
cdr3_length: 13
v_call: TRBV21-1
cdr3_aa: CASPESSGNTIYF
cdr3_nt: TGTGCCAGTCCAGAGAGCTCTGGAAACACCATATATTTT

d_call: .
clone_size: once
j_call: TRBJ2-7
cdr3_length: 12
v_call: TRBV28
cdr3_aa: CASSPNLGEQYF
cdr3_nt: TGTGCCAGCAGTCCTAATCTCGGCGAGCAGTACTTC

d_call: TRBD1
clone_size: .
j_call: TRBJ1-1
cdr3_length: 15
v_call: TRBV2
cdr3_aa: CASRIGQGKNTEAFF
cdr3_nt: TGTGCCAGCAGAATCGGACAGGGTAAGAACACTGAAGCTTTCTTT

d_call: TRBD2
clone_size: .
j_call: TRBJ2-5
cdr3_length: 15
v_call: TRBV6-5
cdr3_aa: CASSPSGGTSETQYF
cdr3_nt: TGTGCCAGCAGTCCCTCGGGGGGGACGTCGGAGACCCAGTACTTC

d_call: .
clone_size: .
j_call: TRBJ1-2
cdr3_length: 15
v_call: TRBV28
cdr3_aa: CASSPPPQSIYGYTF
cdr3_nt: TGTGCCAGCAGCCCTCCGCCCCAATCTATATATGGCTACACCTTC

d_call: .
clone_size: few
j_call: TRBJ2-7
cdr3_length: 13
v_call: TRBV7-2
cdr3_aa: CASSFTSSYEQYF
cdr3_nt: TGTGCCAGCAGCTTCACCAGCTCCTACGAGCAGTACTTC

d_call: .
clone_size: .
j_call: TRBJ1-4
cdr3_length: 12
v_call: TRBV15
cdr3_aa: CATSRYNEKLFF
cdr3_nt: TGTGCCACCAGCAGGTACAATGAAAAACTGTTTTTT

d_call: TRBD1
clone_size: .
j_call: TRBJ2-7
cdr3_length: 16
v_call: TRBV28
cdr3_aa: CASSLSGTGAPYEQYF
cdr3_nt: TGTGCCAGCAGTCTATCCGGGACAGGGGCACCCTACGAGCAGTACTTC

d_call: .
clone_size: .
j_call: TRBJ2-1
cdr3_length: 15
v_call: TRBV6-4
cdr3_aa: CASSKAQGIYNEQFF
cdr3_nt: TGTGCCAGCAGCAAAGCACAGGGTATCTACAATGAGCAGTTCTTC

d_call: .
clone_size: .
j_call: TRBJ2-7
cdr3_length: 15
v_call: TRBV15
cdr3_aa: CATSRLDSPTYEQYF
cdr3_nt: TGTGCCACCAGCAGACTAGACAGCCCAACCTACGAGCAGTACTTC

d_call: TRBD1
clone_size: .
j_call: TRBJ2-3
cdr3_length: 15
v_call: TRBV11-2
cdr3_aa: CASSLSGQTTDTQYF
cdr3_nt: TGTGCCAGCAGCTTATCGGGACAGACCACAGATACGCAGTATTTT

d_call: .
clone_size: .
j_call: TRBJ1-1
cdr3_length: 14
v_call: TRBV7-8
cdr3_aa: CASSLEGRNTEAFF
cdr3_nt: TGTGCCAGCAGCTTAGAAGGGAGGAACACTGAAGCTTTCTTT